What follows is one TCR beta chain and its context. This clonotype was seen only a few times. There is no known antigen for this receptor. Within one base of it there is no much larger clone, and no base qualities were kept. V loses 1 base, J loses 0 bases, and the germline ends lie 5 bases apart. From the germline V gene, CDR1 is SGDLS and CDR2 is YYNGEE. The CDR3 holds 14 amino acids from the cysteine to the phenylalanine. The only DNA kept is the CDR3, 42 bases in frame from the first base. The sample originates from a study of early T cells in non-severe SARS-CoV-2 infection (dated by TCRdb to the early 2020s). About the investigation overall: Bulk RNA from unsorted whole blood was used for TCR sequencing, so alpha and beta chains could not be paired. What the authors observed across the whole study: VDJdb matching was skewed toward anti-spike CD8 responses and likely underestimated virus-specific expansions, missing private and CD4 specificities.

A case-control design nested within a healthcare worker cohort in London, UK, was used, with weekly nasopharyngeal swab PCR tests and blood sampling performed. Healthcare workers were enrolled in the week of the UK lockdown, from 23 to 31 March 2020, and were followed every week for up to about 15 weeks. Library preparation employed 5' RACE. TCRdb shows the sequencer as NextSeq 500. In the TCR library protocol, unique molecular identifiers were attached to individual cDNA molecules to correct for PCR bias and sequencing error. Sequencing covered both TCR alpha and beta chains, and within each sample the abundances of alpha and beta sequences were tightly co-correlated. The paper's processing steps were these. Decombinator V4 was used to perform V gene, J gene and CDR3 annotation of TCR sequences. TCRs were defined as expanded if a significant change between any two time points was detected under a Poisson model with p below 0.0001. Abundances of TCRs were expressed as counts per million after normalisation to the total number of TCRs sequenced in each sample. TRAV1-2 paired with TRAJ12, TRAJ20 or TRAJ33 defined MAIT TCRs, while TRAV10 paired with TRAJ18 defined iNKT TCRs. A search of VDJdb, accessed on 1 November 2021, was run for TCRs annotated to CMV, EBV and SARS-CoV-2, with TCRs annotated for multiple antigens excluded. TCRdb reran the public reads through fastp at Q25 and MiXCR, keeping productive beta chains. Merged by CDR3 protein, the rows form single entries marked with the most common genes and DNA. These V and J calls rely on TCRdb rather than the paper's analysis. Present in this sample are approximately 28,000 distinct CDR3 sequences, approximately 5% of which were seen just once. The ten largest make up 4% of the sample.

Recombination connected TRBV9 to TRBJ1-3, with no D gene named confidently. The receptor was isolated from an adult who was a healthcare worker with PCR-confirmed SARS-CoV-2 infection or an uninfected control (not recorded which). The sample consisted of whole blood. CDR3 sequence: CASSVTSSGNTIYF. In nucleotide form, the sequence is TGTGCCAGCAGCGTAACGTCCTCTGGAAACACCATATATTTT.